What follows are 26 T cell receptor beta chains derived from one specimen sequenced in a study of Graves' ophthalmopathy and Graves' hyperthyroidism. RNA served as the template for amplifying TCR beta CDR3 regions. RT-PCR was first run with HTBI primers, then multiplex PCR in a second round. TCRdb reprocessed the multiplex PCR reads with MiXCR, giving one entry per CDR3 protein. The repertoire holds about 370,000 distinct CDR3 sequences, with approximately 16% as singletons. Sequencing used peripheral blood. The receptor set was obtained from a young woman with Graves' ophthalmopathy.

The chain links TRBV28 to TRBJ2-7, with 7 bases that match TRBD1. V trimming: 5 bases; J trimming: 7 bases; junction bases outside the gene matches: 11. Germline assignment: CDR1 MDHEN and CDR2 SYDVKM. This CDR3 has 14 amino acids. The CDR3 protein is CASSPRDRGWEQYF. In DNA form, the CDR3 reads TGTGCCAGCAGTCCCCGGGACAGAGGCTGGGAGCAGTACTTC.

This clonotype was found many times. The chain recombines TRBV4-3 with TRBJ2-7; possible D gene TRBD2, 5 bases. Germline CDR1 reads LGHNA; CDR2 reads YSLEER. CDR3 length: 16 residues. Trimming cost V 0 bases and J 5 bases, with 17 bases left between them. CDR3 nucleotides: TGCGCCAGCAGCCAAGATCGTCGACTACCCGTAGACGAGCAGTACTTC. Translated, it gives CASSQDRRLPVDEQYF.

This clonotype was counted at least ten times. The rearrangement joins TRBV12-3 or TRBV12-4 to TRBJ2-2; TRBD2 might be the D (5 bases). With 6 bases removed from V and 7 bases from J, the gap between germline ends came to 12 bases. The CDR3 consists of 13 residues. CDR3 sequence: CASSPGNFGELFF. Here the CDR3 DNA reads TGTGCCAGCAGCCCCGGGAATTTCGGGGAGCTGTTTTTT.

At least ten counts were recorded for this clonotype. The V gene is TRBV25-1, the J gene TRBJ2-2, with 7 positions matching TRBD1. The CDR3 extends over 16 amino acids. Losses at the gene ends were 5 bases for V and 0 bases for J; bases not matched to a gene: 6. CDR1 is MGHDK, CDR2 SYGVNS, per germline. For the CDR3, the DNA is TGTGCCAGCAGTCCGCCGGGACAGCCGAACACCGGGGAGCTGTTTTTT. This codes for CASSPPGQPNTGELFF.

At least ten counts were recorded for this clonotype. The chain joins TRBV18 to TRBJ2-4, with D perhaps TRBD1 or TRBD2 (5 bases each). Germline V gene lookup returns CDR1 KGHSH and CDR2 LQKENI. Trimming left V 3 bases short and J 0 bases short, with 12 bases between. This CDR3 contains 16 residues. In DNA, the CDR3 is TGTGCCAGCTCACCCCTCGGGGCTCCAGCCAAAAACATTCAGTACTTC. Translation gives CASSPLGAPAKNIQYF.

This clonotype has a count of ten or more. The chain uses TRBV15 and TRBJ2-5, with unresolved D. Germline V CDR1 and CDR2: LNHNV, YYDKDF (reference sequence). Deletions cut 8 bases from V and 0 bases from J, with 10 bases between. The CDR3 runs to 13 residues. CDR3: CATSHPDQETQYF. CDR3 bases: TGTGCCACCTCCCACCCGGACCAAGAGACCCAGTACTTC.

In its sample, this clonotype was seen many times. The chain employs TRBV7-8 and TRBJ2-5; perhaps D is TRBD1 or TRBD2 (6 bases each). The V end was cut by 0 bases, the J end by 3 bases, with 17 bases between. CDR1 and CDR2 (germline): SGHVS, FQNEAQ. The CDR3 covers 17 residues. DNA of the CDR3: TGTGCCAGCAGCTTAGCGCGAGGAGGGGGACGGGAAGAGACCCAGTACTTC. Its translation is CASSLARGGGREETQYF.

The table lists this clonotype with many counts. The chain couples TRBV7-8 to TRBJ1-1; unclear D gene. V was shortened by 10 bases and J by 6 bases, with 15 bases between the two germline ends. Germline CDR1 SGHVS, CDR2 FQNEAQ. The CDR3 has 12 residues. The CDR3 DNA reads TGTGCCACCTCCGAGCCCCAACCTGAAGCTTTCTTT. Translation: CATSEPQPEAFF.

At least ten counts were recorded for this clonotype. This chain uses TRBV7-2 with TRBJ1-3; TRBD1 is a possible D gene (5 bases). The CDR3 extends over 15 amino acids. The V gene lost 5 bases and the J gene lost 4 bases, with 15 bases spanning the gap. CDR1 and CDR2 (germline): SGHTA, FQGNSA. The CDR3 loop is CASSPPAGLGNTIYF. CDR3 coding DNA: TGTGCCAGCAGCCCGCCGGCAGGGTTAGGAAACACCATATATTTT.

This chain joins TRBV19 and TRBJ2-7; D is undetermined. Looked up from germline, CDR1 is LNHDA and CDR2 is SQIVND (reference sequence). V lost 3 bases, J lost 6 bases, and 15 bases lay in between. The CDR3 runs 14 residues. CDR3 amino acids: CASSMGSPWSEQYF. CDR3 in DNA: TGTGCCAGTAGTATGGGTAGTCCTTGGAGCGAGCAGTACTTC.

The sample holds many counts of this clonotype. This chain joins TRBV30 and TRBJ2-7, with D possibly matching TRBD2 (7 bases). Germline CDR1 GTSNPN, CDR2 SVGIG (reference sequence). CDR3 length: 12 amino acids. The V and J ends lost 2 bases and 9 bases respectively, with 14 bases between them. The CDR3 DNA reads as TGTGCCTGGAGTCCCGAGGGGGGGAGGCAGTACTTC. This gives the protein CAWSPEGGRQYF.

V gene TRBV6-5 combines with J gene TRBJ2-2; maybe TRBD2 (7 bases). The CDR3 loop spans 16 amino acids. The ends were cut back, 2 bases at V and 5 bases at J, with 15 bases in the middle. The germline V gene has CDR1 MNHEY and CDR2 SVGAGI. The CDR3 nucleotides are TGTGCCAGCAGTTACGGGGGGGGCGTTATGACCGGGGAGCTGTTTTTT. This sequence encodes CASSYGGGVMTGELFF.

This clonotype was seen repeatedly, ten times or more. The chain combines TRBV6-1 with TRBJ1-1, with D unresolved. The CDR3 runs to 13 residues. Germline CDR1 reads MNHNS; CDR2 reads SASEGT. V lost 4 bases and J 1 base, leaving 7 bases between the germline ends. CDR3 protein: CASSVRQNTEAFF. The CDR3 DNA reads TGTGCCAGCAGTGTTCGACAGAACACTGAAGCTTTCTTT.

This clonotype was observed many times. J is TRBJ1-6 and V is TRBV20-1, with D possibly being TRBD1 (5 bases). The CDR3 totals 17 residues. Trimming shortened V by 6 bases and J by 11 bases, and 29 bases separated the two germline ends. The germline CDR1 and CDR2 sequences are DFQATT and SNEGSKA (reference sequence). The CDR3 here is CSASAGWTLSGGAPLHF. CDR3 in DNA: TGCAGTGCAAGTGCGGGATGGACACTATCTGGAGGTGCACCCCTCCACTTT.

This clonotype was seen ten or more times. The rearrangement uses TRBV7-2 and TRBJ2-5; 12 nucleotides agree with TRBD2. The V gene end was trimmed by 0 bases and the J gene end by 2 bases; junction bases not matched to a gene: 4. The CDR3 has 17 residues. The germline V gene encodes CDR1 SGHTA and CDR2 FQGNSA. For the CDR3, the DNA is TGTGCCAGCAGCTTAGCCACTACTAGCGGGGGGCAAGAGACCCAGTACTTC. It specifies CASSLATTSGGQETQYF.

The chain has TRBV6-1 and TRBJ2-5, with 8 bases that match TRBD1. V trimming: 6 bases; J trimming: 5 bases; junction bases outside the gene matches: 8. This CDR3 has 14 residues. Germline CDR1 and CDR2: MNHNS and SASEGT. The CDR3 reads CASRRQGLGETQYF. CDR3 nucleotides: TGTGCCAGCAGAAGACAGGGGCTGGGGGAGACCCAGTACTTC.

This clonotype was detected ten times or more. The chain carries TRBV5-4 and TRBJ1-5, with D tentatively TRBD1 (5 bases). Trimming cost V 2 bases and J 2 bases, with 17 bases left between them. Germline loops: CDR1 SGHNT, CDR2 YYREEE (reference sequence). This CDR3 has 17 residues. CDR3: CASSLGIRGDRNQPQHF. The CDR3 coding sequence is TGTGCCAGCAGCTTAGGAATAAGGGGAGATCGCAATCAGCCCCAGCATTTT.

The rearrangement links TRBV7-8 to TRBJ1-6, with D possibly TRBD1 on 5 matching bases. The germline V gene has CDR1 SGHVS and CDR2 FQNEAQ. This CDR3 comprises 15 residues. Trimming took off 2 bases at V and 4 bases at J, with 9 bases between the two ends. As DNA, the CDR3 is TGTGCCAGCAGCTTACTCCAGGGATATAATTCACCCCTCCACTTT. Amino acids: CASSLLQGYNSPLHF.

There are many counts of this clonotype. The V call is TRBV11-2, the J call TRBJ1-5; 11 nucleotides line up with TRBD1. The germline gives CDR1 SGHAT, CDR2 FQNNGV. The CDR3 sequence is 19 residues long. The V and J ends lost 0 bases and 1 base, in that order; junction bases with no gene match: 8. The CDR3 nucleotides read TGTGCCAGCAGCTTAGATTATTGGGACAGGGGGTTAAGCAATCAGCCCCAGCATTTT. Its protein product is CASSLDYWDRGLSNQPQHF.

V is TRBV7-9 and J is TRBJ2-7, with 7 bases identical to TRBD2. The germline V gene has CDR1 SEHNR and CDR2 FQNEAQ (reference sequence). The ends lost 5 bases at V and 3 bases at J; junction bases unmatched: 4. The CDR3 spans 13 residues. The CDR3, as DNA: TGTGCCAGCAGCCGGGAGGTAGGCTACGAGCAGTACTTC. Translated, it gives CASSREVGYEQYF.

This chain joins TRBV6-2 or TRBV6-3 and TRBJ2-7; the D gene could be TRBD1 or TRBD2 (5 bases each). CDR1 MNHEY and CDR2 SVGEGT come from the germline V gene. This CDR3 contains 14 residues. V was trimmed by 6 bases and J by 7 bases, leaving 19 bases between them. DNA of the CDR3: TGTGCCAGCAGCCACCGGGACCTCTACCTGGAGCAGTACTTC. Its protein is CASSHRDLYLEQYF.

This clonotype was recorded at least ten times. The chain carries TRBV6-5 and TRBJ2-7; D may be TRBD1 (6 bases). Germline V CDR1 and CDR2: MNHEY, SVGAGI. Trimming stripped 2 bases from V and 1 base from J, with 15 bases between. The CDR3 has 16 residues. The CDR3: CASSYVPQGKSYEQYF. DNA for the CDR3: TGTGCCAGCAGTTACGTTCCACAGGGCAAGTCCTACGAGCAGTACTTC.

This clonotype was detected ten times or more. The V gene is TRBV12-5, the J gene TRBJ2-4, with D tentatively TRBD2 (5 bases). Per germline, CDR1 LGHNT and CDR2 FRNRAP. The CDR3 runs to 21 residues. Between the trimmed V and J ends, which lost 2 bases and 0 bases, there was a span of 26 bases. As DNA, the CDR3 is TGTGCTAGTGGTTTGTTGGAAGGGCAGAAAGAAGAGGGTCTAGCCAAAAACATTCAGTACTTC. This gives the protein CASGLLEGQKEEGLAKNIQYF.

This clonotype was counted at least ten times. The rearrangement uses TRBV19 and TRBJ1-5; D is possibly TRBD1 (6 bases). This CDR3 region has 16 residues. CDR1 LNHDA and CDR2 SQIVND come from the germline V gene (reference sequence). Trimming took 3 bases from V and 3 from J, leaving 15 bases between them. Here the CDR3 reads CASSISGAGINQPQHF. DNA of the CDR3: TGTGCCAGTAGTATCTCGGGGGCGGGGATCAATCAGCCCCAGCATTTT.

This clonotype was seen ten or more times. This sequence joins TRBV7-2 and TRBJ2-7, with D unresolved. The V end was cut by 0 bases, the J end by 3 bases, with 9 bases between. Germline V gene sequence: CDR1 SGHTA, CDR2 FQGNSA. The CDR3 length is 14 residues. CDR3 DNA sequence: TGTGCCAGCAGCTTAGCCCTCGGGTTCTACGAGCAGTACTTC. This codes for CASSLALGFYEQYF.

This clonotype occurred many times. The genes are TRBV7-3 and TRBJ2-5; TRBD2 is a possible D gene (5 bases). Trimming left V 5 bases short and J 0 bases short, with 13 bases between. The CDR3 spans 15 residues. CDR1 and CDR2 (germline): SGHTA, FQGTGA. The CDR3 spells CASSPTTGYQETQYF. The CDR3 DNA reads as TGTGCCAGCAGCCCGACGACGGGGTACCAAGAGACCCAGTACTTC.